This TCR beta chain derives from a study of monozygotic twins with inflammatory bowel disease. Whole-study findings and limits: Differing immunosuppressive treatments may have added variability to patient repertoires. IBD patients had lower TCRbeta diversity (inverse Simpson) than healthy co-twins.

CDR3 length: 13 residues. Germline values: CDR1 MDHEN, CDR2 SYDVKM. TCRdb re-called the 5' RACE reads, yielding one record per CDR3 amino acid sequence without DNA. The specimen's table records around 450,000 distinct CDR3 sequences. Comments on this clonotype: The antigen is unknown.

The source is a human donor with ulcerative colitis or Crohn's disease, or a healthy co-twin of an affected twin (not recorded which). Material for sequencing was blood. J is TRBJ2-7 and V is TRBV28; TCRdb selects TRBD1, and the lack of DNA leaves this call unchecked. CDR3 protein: CASGPRGVYEQYF.